This T cell receptor (beta chain) was found in a study of blood T cell repertoires in COVID-19. Here immunoSEQ multiplex PCR was the method, and the copy in TCRdb shows in-frame clones only, minus some. Of around 310,000 clones listed, around 92% are singletons. With 1 base removed from V and 4 bases from J, the gap between germline ends came to 13 bases. In germline, CDR1 is GTSNPN, CDR2 SVGIG (reference sequence). The CDR3 contains 14 residues. The sequence came from a woman between 25 and 40 years old who had recovered from COVID-19. This sequence joins TRBV30 and TRBJ1-2; the D gene is possibly TRBD1 (5 bases). The sequenced sample consisted of PBMCs or T cells enriched from blood (not recorded which). The CDR3 sequence is CAWSARGGSYGYTF. CDR3 bases: TGTGCCTGGAGTGCTCGCGGGGGGAGCTATGGCTACACCTTC.